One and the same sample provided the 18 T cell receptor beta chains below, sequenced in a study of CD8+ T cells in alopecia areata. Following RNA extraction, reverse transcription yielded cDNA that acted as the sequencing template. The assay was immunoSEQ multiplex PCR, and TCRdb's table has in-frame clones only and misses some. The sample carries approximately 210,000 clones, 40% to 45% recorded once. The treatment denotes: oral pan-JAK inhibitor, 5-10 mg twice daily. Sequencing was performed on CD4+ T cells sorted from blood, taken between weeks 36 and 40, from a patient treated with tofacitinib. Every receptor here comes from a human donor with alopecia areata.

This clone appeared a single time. The CDR3 sequence is CAWRVTGPNYGYTF. DNA for the CDR3: TGTGCCTGGAGAGTGACAGGGCCTAACTATGGCTACACCTTC. The chain joins TRBV30 to TRBJ1-2; 7 bases line up with TRBD1. The CDR3 contains 14 residues. CDR1 is GTSNPN and CDR2 is SVGIG in the germline V gene (reference sequence). Trimming at V came to 3 bases and at J to 0 bases, leaving 4 bases not matched to a gene.

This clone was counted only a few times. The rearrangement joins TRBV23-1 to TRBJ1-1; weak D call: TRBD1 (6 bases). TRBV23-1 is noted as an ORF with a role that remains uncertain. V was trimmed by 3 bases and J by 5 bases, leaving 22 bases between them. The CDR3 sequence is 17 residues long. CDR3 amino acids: CASSHPTGFLIVTEAFF. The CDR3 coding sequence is TGCGCCAGCAGTCATCCCACAGGGTTTTTGATTGTGACTGAAGCTTTCTTT.

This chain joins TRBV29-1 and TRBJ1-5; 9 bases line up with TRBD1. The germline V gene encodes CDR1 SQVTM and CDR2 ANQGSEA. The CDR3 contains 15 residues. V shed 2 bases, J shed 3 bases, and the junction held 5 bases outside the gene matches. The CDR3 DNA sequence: TGCAGCGTTGAATTCGGGACAGGGATCAATCAGCCCCAGCATTTT. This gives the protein CSVEFGTGINQPQHF.

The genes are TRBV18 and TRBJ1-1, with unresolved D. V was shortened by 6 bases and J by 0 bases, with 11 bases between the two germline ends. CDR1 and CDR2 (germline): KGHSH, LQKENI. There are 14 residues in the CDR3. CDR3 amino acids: CASSPGPVNTEAFF. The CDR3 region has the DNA TGTGCCAGCTCCCCCGGCCCCGTGAACACTGAAGCTTTCTTT.

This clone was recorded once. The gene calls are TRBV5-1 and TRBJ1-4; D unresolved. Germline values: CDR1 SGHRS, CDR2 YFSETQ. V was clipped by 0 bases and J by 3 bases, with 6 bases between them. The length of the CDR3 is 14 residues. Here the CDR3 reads CASSLAGANEKLFF. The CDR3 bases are TGCGCCAGCAGCTTGGCCGGTGCTAATGAAAAACTGTTTTTT. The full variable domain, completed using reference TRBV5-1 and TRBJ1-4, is KAGVTQTPRYLIKTRGQQVTLSCSPISGHRSVSWYQQTPGQGLQFLFEYFSETQRNKGNFPGRFSGRQFSNSRSEMNVSTLELGDSALYLCASSLAGANEKLFFGSGTQLSVL.

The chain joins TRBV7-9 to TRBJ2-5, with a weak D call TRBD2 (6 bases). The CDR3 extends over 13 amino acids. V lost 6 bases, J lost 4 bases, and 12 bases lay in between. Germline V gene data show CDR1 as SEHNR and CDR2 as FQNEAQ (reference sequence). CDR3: CASSARRGETQYF. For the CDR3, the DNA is TGTGCCAGCAGTGCCCGGAGGGGAGAGACCCAGTACTTC.

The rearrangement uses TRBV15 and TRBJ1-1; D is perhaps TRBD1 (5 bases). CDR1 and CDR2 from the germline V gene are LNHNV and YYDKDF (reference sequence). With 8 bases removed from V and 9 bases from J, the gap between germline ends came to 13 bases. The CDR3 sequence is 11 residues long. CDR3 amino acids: CATAAGDKAFF. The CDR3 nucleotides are TGTGCCACCGCCGCGGGGGATAAAGCTTTCTTT.

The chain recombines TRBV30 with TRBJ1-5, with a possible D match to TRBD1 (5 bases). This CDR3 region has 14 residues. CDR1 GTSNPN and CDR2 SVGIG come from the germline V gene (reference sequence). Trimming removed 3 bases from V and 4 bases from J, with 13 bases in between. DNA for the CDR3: TGTGCCTGGAGGATTCGGGGGGGAAATCAGCCCCAGCATTTT. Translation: CAWRIRGGNQPQHF.

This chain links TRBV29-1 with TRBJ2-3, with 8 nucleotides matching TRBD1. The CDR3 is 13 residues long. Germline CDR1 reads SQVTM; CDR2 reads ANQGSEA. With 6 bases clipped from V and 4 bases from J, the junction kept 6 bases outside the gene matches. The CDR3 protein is CSVDRGGPDTQYF. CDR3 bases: TGCAGCGTAGACAGGGGCGGGCCAGATACGCAGTATTTT.

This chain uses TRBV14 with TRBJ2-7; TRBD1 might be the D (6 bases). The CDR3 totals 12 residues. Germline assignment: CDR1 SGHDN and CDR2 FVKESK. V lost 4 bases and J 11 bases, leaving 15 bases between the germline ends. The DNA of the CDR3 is TGTGCCAGCAGCCGGGTTGTTGGGACAAAGTACTTC. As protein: CASSRVVGTKYF. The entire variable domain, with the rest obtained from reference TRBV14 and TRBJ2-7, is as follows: EAGVTQFPSHSVIEKGQTVTLRCDPISGHDNLYWYRRVMGKEIKFLLHFVKESKQDESGMPNNRFLAERTGGTYSTLKVQPAELEDSGVYFCASSRVVGTKYFGPGTRLTVT.

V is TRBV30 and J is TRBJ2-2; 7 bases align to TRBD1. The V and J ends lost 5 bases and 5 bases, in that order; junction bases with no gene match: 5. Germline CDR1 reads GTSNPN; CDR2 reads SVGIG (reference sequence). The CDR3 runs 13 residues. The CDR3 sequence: CAWARQGTGELFF. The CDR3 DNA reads TGTGCCTGGGCAAGACAGGGTACCGGGGAGCTGTTTTTT.

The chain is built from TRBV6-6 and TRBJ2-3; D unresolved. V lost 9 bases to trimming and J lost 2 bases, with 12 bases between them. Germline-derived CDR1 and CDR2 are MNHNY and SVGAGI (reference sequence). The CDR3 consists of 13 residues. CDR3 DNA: TGTGCCAGTCAAAGGACCTACACAGATACGCAGTATTTT. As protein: CASQRTYTDTQYF.

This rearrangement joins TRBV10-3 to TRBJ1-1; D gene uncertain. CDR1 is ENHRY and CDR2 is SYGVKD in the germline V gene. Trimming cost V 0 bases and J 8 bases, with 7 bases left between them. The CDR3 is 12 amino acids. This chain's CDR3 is CAISESKGEAFF. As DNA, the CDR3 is TGTGCCATCAGTGAGTCGAAGGGAGAAGCTTTCTTT.

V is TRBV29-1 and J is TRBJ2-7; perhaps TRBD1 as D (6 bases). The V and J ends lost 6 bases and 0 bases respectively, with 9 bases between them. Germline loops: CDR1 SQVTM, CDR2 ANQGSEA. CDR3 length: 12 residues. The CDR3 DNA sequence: TGCAGCGTCGGACAGCCCTCCTACGAGCAGTACTTC. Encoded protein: CSVGQPSYEQYF.

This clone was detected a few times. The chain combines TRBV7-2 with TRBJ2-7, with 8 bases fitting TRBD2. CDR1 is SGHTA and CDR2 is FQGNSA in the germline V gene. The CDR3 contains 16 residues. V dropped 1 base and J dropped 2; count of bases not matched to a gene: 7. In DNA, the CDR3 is TGTGCCAGCAGCTTAGGTGAGGCGGGAGGCCCCTACGAGCAGTACTTC. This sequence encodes CASSLGEAGGPYEQYF.

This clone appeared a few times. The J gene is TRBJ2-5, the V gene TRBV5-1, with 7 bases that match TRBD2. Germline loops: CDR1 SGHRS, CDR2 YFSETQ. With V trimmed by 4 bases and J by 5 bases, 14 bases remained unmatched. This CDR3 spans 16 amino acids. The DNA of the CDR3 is TGCGCCAGCAGCCGGGAGATGGCGGGAGACGGGGAGACCCAGTACTTC. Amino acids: CASSREMAGDGETQYF.

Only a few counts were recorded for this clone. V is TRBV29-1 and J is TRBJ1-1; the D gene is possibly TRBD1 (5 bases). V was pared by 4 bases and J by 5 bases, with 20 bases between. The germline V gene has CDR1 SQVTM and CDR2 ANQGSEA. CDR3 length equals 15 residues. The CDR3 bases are TGCAGCGTTGGAACCCCCCACAGGCTGGGGACTGAAGCTTTCTTT. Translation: CSVGTPHRLGTEAFF.

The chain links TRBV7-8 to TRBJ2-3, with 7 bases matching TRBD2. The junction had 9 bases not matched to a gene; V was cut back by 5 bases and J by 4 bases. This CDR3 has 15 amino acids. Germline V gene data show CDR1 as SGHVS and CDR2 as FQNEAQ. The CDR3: CASSRRLAVADTQYF. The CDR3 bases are TGTGCCAGCAGCCGCCGGCTAGCGGTTGCAGATACGCAGTATTTT. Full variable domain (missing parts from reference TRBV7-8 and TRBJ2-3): GAGVSQSPRYKVAKRGQDVALRCDPISGHVSLFWYQQALGQGPEFLTYFQNEAQLDKSGLPSDRFFAERPEGSVSTLKIQRTQQEDSAVYLCASSRRLAVADTQYFGPGTRLTVL.